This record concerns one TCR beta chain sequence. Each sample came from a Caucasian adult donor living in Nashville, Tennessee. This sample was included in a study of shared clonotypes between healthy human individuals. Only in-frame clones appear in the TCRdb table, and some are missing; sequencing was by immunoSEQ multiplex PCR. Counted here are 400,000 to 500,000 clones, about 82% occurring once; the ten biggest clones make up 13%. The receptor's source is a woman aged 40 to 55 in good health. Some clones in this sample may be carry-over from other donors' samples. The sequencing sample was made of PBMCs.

The CDR3 protein is CASSPRLAGGTDTQYF. Here the CDR3 DNA reads TGTGCCAGCAGTCCGCGACTAGCGGGAGGCACAGATACGCAGTATTTT. V and J are TRBV28 and TRBJ2-3, with 12 bases aligning to TRBD2. The V gene's germline CDR1 is MDHEN and CDR2 SYDVKM. The length of the CDR3 is 16 residues. Unmatched junction bases numbered 4, after V lost 5 bases and J lost 1 base.